The rows below give T cell receptor beta chains drawn from one sample of a study of sequential checkpoint blockade in melanoma. Clones were read by immunoSEQ multiplex PCR, and TCRdb kept only the in-frame ones, dropping some. Of about 37,000 clones in the sample, roughly 81% were seen once. Sequenced material: CD8+ T cells sorted from blood (inferred from file names), taken from a patient given nivolumab and ipilimumab in sequence. Every receptor here comes from a human donor with melanoma. The CDR3 runs from the conserved cysteine through the conserved F or W. The order of the fields is clone size, J gene, D gene, V gene, CDR3 protein, CDR3 DNA. The D gene is left open where the match is weak. Rows give clone size only sometimes, using once, few, many, or a class for an expanded clone.

-,TRBJ1-1,-,TRBV4-1,CASSHEGKGRNTEAFF,TGCGCCAGCAGCCATGAAGGGAAGGGGCGGAACACTGAAGCTTTCTTT
-,TRBJ2-1,-,TRBV27,CASSFVEGSLNEQFF,TGTGCCAGCAGTTTTGTGGAGGGTTCCTTGAATGAGCAGTTCTTC
-,TRBJ1-1,-,TRBV5-6,CASSLGPNTEAFF,TGTGCCAGCAGCTTGGGGCCAAACACTGAAGCTTTCTTT
-,TRBJ2-3,TRBD1,TRBV6-1,CASSGQGWGSTDTQYF,TGTGCCAGCAGTGGACAGGGTTGGGGTAGCACAGATACGCAGTATTTT
-,TRBJ2-5,TRBD2,TRBV15,CATSRVLVAGLQETQYF,TGTGCCACCAGCAGAGTATTGGTAGCGGGTCTTCAAGAGACCCAGTACTTC
-,TRBJ1-2,-,TRBV4-1,CASSSSGHGYTF,TGCGCCAGCAGCTCGTCAGGGCATGGCTACACCTTC
-,TRBJ2-7,-,TRBV10-3,CASAEEDSYEQYF,TGTGCCAGCGCGGAAGAGGACTCCTACGAGCAGTACTTC
-,TRBJ2-1,TRBD1,TRBV7-9,CASRQTPQGAAYNEQFF,TGTGCCAGCAGACAGACACCTCAGGGGGCGGCATACAATGAGCAGTTCTTC
medium-sized,TRBJ1-2,TRBD1,TRBV2,CASTGQGAEYDGYTF,TGTGCCAGCACGGGACAGGGGGCCGAGTACGATGGCTACACCTTC
-,TRBJ1-6,-,TRBV4-1,CASSRGENSPLHF,TGCGCCAGCAGTAGGGGTGAAAATTCACCCCTCCACTTT
-,TRBJ2-5,-,TRBV4-1,CASSQEAQETQYF,TGCGCCAGCAGCCAAGAGGCTCAAGAGACCCAGTACTTC
few,TRBJ1-4,TRBD1,TRBV7-9,CASSLSRTGWSEKLFF,TGTGCCAGCAGCTTATCAAGGACAGGGTGGAGTGAAAAACTGTTTTTT
-,TRBJ1-5,TRBD1,TRBV28,CASIPGTGDQPQHF,TGTGCCAGCATCCCCGGGACAGGGGATCAGCCCCAGCATTTT
-,TRBJ2-3,TRBD1,TRBV29-1,CSVPGTVITDTQYF,TGCAGCGTCCCCGGGACAGTCATAACAGATACGCAGTATTTT
-,TRBJ2-1,-,TRBV19,CASSGLLYNEQFF,TGTGCCAGTAGTGGGCTCCTCTACAATGAGCAGTTCTTC
-,TRBJ2-2,TRBD1,TRBV27,CASRQQGATGELFF,TGTGCCAGCAGGCAACAGGGGGCGACCGGGGAGCTGTTTTTT
-,TRBJ2-3,TRBD2,TRBV27,CASSSSRLAPISTDTQYF,TGTGCCAGCAGTTCATCCCGACTAGCGCCGATTAGCACAGATACGCAGTATTTT
-,TRBJ2-3,TRBD2,TRBV4-1,CASTSSGGSGDTQYF,TGCGCCAGCACATCTAGCGGGGGGTCGGGAGATACGCAGTATTTT
few,TRBJ2-1,TRBD1,TRBV9,CASSVPQGQVVNEQFF,TGTGCCAGCAGCGTACCCCAAGGACAGGTGGTCAATGAGCAGTTCTTC
-,TRBJ2-1,-,TRBV27,CASSFGLINEQFF,TGTGCCAGCAGTTTCGGACTGATCAATGAGCAGTTCTTC
-,TRBJ1-4,-,TRBV19,CASSAGTATNEKLFF,TGTGCCAGTAGTGCGGGAACAGCAACTAATGAAAAACTGTTTTTT
-,TRBJ2-2,TRBD2,TRBV7-9,CATPGGWDGELFF,TGTGCCACTCCGGGGGGATGGGACGGGGAGCTGTTTTTT
-,TRBJ2-4,-,TRBV6-1,CASLRDNQNIQYF,TGTGCCAGCCTCCGGGACAACCAAAACATTCAGTACTTC
-,TRBJ1-1,-,TRBV6-6,CASSYGSGNTEAFF,TGTGCCAGCAGTTACGGCTCAGGGAACACTGAAGCTTTCTTT
-,TRBJ2-1,-,TRBV27,CASSLNGDSGHNEQFF,TGTGCCAGCAGTTTAAACGGTGACAGTGGCCACAATGAGCAGTTCTTC
-,TRBJ2-3,TRBD1,TRBV4-1,CASSHPGQQDTQYF,TGCGCCAGCAGCCACCCGGGACAGCAAGATACGCAGTATTTT
-,TRBJ2-3,TRBD1,TRBV15,CATSRVEGAWDTQYF,TGTGCCACCAGCAGAGTCGAGGGGGCTTGGGATACGCAGTATTTT
-,TRBJ2-7,-,TRBV11-2,CASSLAPRTAWRYEQYF,TGTGCCAGCAGCTTAGCCCCGAGGACAGCTTGGAGATACGAGCAGTACTTC
-,TRBJ2-7,-,TRBV7-9,CASSLAGTGNYEQYF,TGTGCCAGCAGCTTAGCGGGAACAGGGAACTACGAGCAGTACTTC
-,TRBJ1-1,TRBD1,TRBV6-6,CASSYLTGGSNFAFF,TGTGCCAGCAGTTACCTTACAGGGGGGAGTAATTTTGCTTTCTTT
-,TRBJ1-5,-,TRBV6-5,CASSSTAGNQPQHF,TGTGCCAGCAGTTCTACGGCGGGTAATCAGCCCCAGCATTTT
-,TRBJ2-7,TRBD1,TRBV28,CASSSGTGWVEQYF,TGTGCCAGCAGTTCCGGGACAGGTTGGGTCGAGCAGTACTTC
-,TRBJ1-2,-,TRBV15,CATSSTFLGDQIEGYGYTF,TGTGCCACCAGCAGTACCTTTTTGGGAGACCAGATCGAGGGCTATGGCTACACCTTC
-,TRBJ1-2,TRBD1,TRBV7-9,CASSLEGGDGYTF,TGTGCCAGCAGCTTAGAAGGGGGCGATGGCTACACCTTC
-,TRBJ2-7,TRBD2,TRBV4-1,CASSQSSSGGAYEQYF,TGCGCCAGCAGCCAATCCTCTAGCGGGGGGGCGTACGAGCAGTACTTC
-,TRBJ1-1,-,TRBV6-6,CASREEEGGAEAFF,TGTGCCAGCAGAGAAGAGGAGGGGGGGGCTGAAGCTTTCTTT
-,TRBJ2-7,-,TRBV4-2,CASSWGGRNHEQYF,TGTGCCAGCAGCTGGGGAGGCAGGAACCACGAGCAGTACTTC
-,TRBJ2-7,-,TRBV4-2,CASSQDRGGIVLSYEQYF,TGTGCCAGCAGCCAAGATCGAGGGGGAATCGTCCTCTCCTACGAGCAGTACTTC
-,TRBJ2-7,TRBD2,TRBV27,CASTPDGGGLGEQYF,TGTGCCAGCACCCCCGATGGGGGGGGATTGGGGGAGCAGTACTTC
-,TRBJ2-7,TRBD1,TRBV30,CAWSVLGQGISYEQYF,TGTGCCTGGAGTGTCCTCGGACAGGGAATCTCCTACGAGCAGTACTTC
-,TRBJ2-7,TRBD1,TRBV5-6,CASSLFRDRDISYEQYF,TGTGCCAGCAGCTTGTTCCGGGACAGGGATATCTCCTACGAGCAGTACTTC
-,TRBJ2-7,-,TRBV10-2,CASSLDYEQYF,TGCGCCAGCAGTCTTGACTACGAGCAGTACTTC
once,TRBJ2-1,-,TRBV6-5,CASSLRPAGYNEQFF,TGTGCCAGCAGTCTCCGGCCAGCGGGTTACAATGAGCAGTTCTTC
-,TRBJ2-7,-,TRBV29-1,CSVEDGYRGQSAYEQYF,TGCAGCGTTGAAGATGGGTACCGGGGACAAAGCGCCTACGAGCAGTACTTC
-,TRBJ2-7,-,TRBV5-1,CASSGQNPYEQYF,TGCGCCAGCAGCGGACAAAACCCGTACGAGCAGTACTTC
few,TRBJ1-1,-,TRBV19,CASSIGELAEAFF,TGTGCCAGTAGTATTGGGGAGTTGGCTGAAGCTTTCTTT
-,TRBJ1-2,-,TRBV7-8,CASSLAGGAGGYTF,TGTGCCAGCAGCCTAGCTGGGGGGGCGGGAGGCTACACCTTC
medium-sized,TRBJ1-3,TRBD1,TRBV28,CASSLTDRGLGTIYF,TGTGCCAGCAGTTTAACCGACAGGGGGCTGGGCACCATATATTTT
once,TRBJ2-1,-,TRBV7-9,CASSLSPENEQFF,TGTGCCAGCAGCTTGTCCCCCGAGAATGAGCAGTTCTTC